The rows below give T cell receptor beta chains drawn from one sample of a study of neurological immune-mediated disorders. TCRdb analysed the 5' RACE reads with MiXCR anew, one entry per CDR3 protein. Among roughly 100,000 distinct CDR3 sequences listed, roughly 3.5% were seen once. Sequenced sample: PBMCs. Receptor source: a woman aged 50 to 65 with multiple sclerosis. The CDR3 runs from the conserved cysteine through the conserved F or W. Each record gives: J gene, V gene, clone size, D gene, CDR3 DNA, CDR3 protein. A D gene is named only where the DNA matches it firmly. The size entry is marked missing in some rows and otherwise reads once, few, many or a size class.

TRBJ1-2 | TRBV20-1 | many | - | TGCAGCCCTGGGGGTTCGGTAGGCGATGGCTACACCTTC | CSPGGSVGDGYTF
TRBJ2-1 | TRBV11-2 | many | - | TGTGCCAGCAGCTTAGGGTTCCTACAACCCCATGAGCAGTTCTTC | CASSLGFLQPHEQFF
TRBJ2-1 | TRBV5-1 | many | TRBD2 | TGCGCCAGCAGCTTTGGGACTAGCAATGAGCAGTTCTTC | CASSFGTSNEQFF
TRBJ2-1 | TRBV5-1 | many | TRBD1 | TGCGCCAGCAGCTCCCACGGGACAGGGGGCGATGAGCAGTTCTTC | CASSSHGTGGDEQFF
TRBJ2-1 | TRBV5-1 | many | TRBD2 | TGCGCCAGCACCCCTCGGGCTAGCGGCTACAATGAGCAGTTCTTC | CASTPRASGYNEQFF
TRBJ2-4 | TRBV7-2 | many | TRBD2 | TGTGCCAGCAGCTCGTTCGAGCGGGGGTCTAAGGGAAACATTCAGTACTTC | CASSSFERGSKGNIQYF
TRBJ1-3 | TRBV15 | many | - | TGTGCCACCAGCAGAGATGTCGGAAACACCATATATTTT | CATSRDVGNTIYF
TRBJ2-7 | TRBV5-1 | many | - | TGCGCCAGCAGCTTTGTCCTCGGCTACGAGCAGTACTTC | CASSFVLGYEQYF
TRBJ2-7 | TRBV7-2 | many | - | TGTGCCAGCAGCTTAGCGCGGATGTTAGACGAGCAGTACTTC | CASSLARMLDEQYF
TRBJ2-7 | TRBV10-2 | many | TRBD1 | TGCGCCAGCAGCCATCACAGGGGTAACTCCTACGAGCAGTACTTC | CASSHHRGNSYEQYF
TRBJ2-2 | TRBV7-3 | many | - | TGTGCCAGCAGTTTTAGCACCGGGGAGCTGTTTTTT | CASSFSTGELFF
TRBJ2-3 | TRBV5-1 | many | - | TGCGCCAGCTGTAGAGGGGGGGCCAGCACAGATACGCAGTATTTT | CASCRGGASTDTQYF
TRBJ1-2 | TRBV11-2 | many | TRBD1 | TGTGCCAGCAGCTTAGTGTCAGGGGGGAACTATGGCTACACCTTC | CASSLVSGGNYGYTF
TRBJ2-6 | TRBV5-1 | many | - | TGCGCCAGCAGCTTGGCCAACTCTGGGGCCAACGTCCTGACTTTC | CASSLANSGANVLTF
TRBJ1-2 | TRBV27 | - | TRBD1 | TGTGCCAGCAGTCACAGGGGGATCGATGGCTACACCTTC | CASSHRGIDGYTF
TRBJ2-2 | TRBV7-8 | many | - | TGTGCCAGCAACCAGAAACCGGGACTTATGACCGGGGAGCTGTTTTTT | CASNQKPGLMTGELFF
TRBJ1-5 | TRBV10-3 | - | TRBD1 | TGTGCCATCAGTGGGGACAGAAATCAGCCCCAGCATTTT | CAISGDRNQPQHF
TRBJ2-7 | TRBV5-1 | - | - | TGCGCCAGCAGCCCCTCGGGACTCTACGAGCAGTACTTC | CASSPSGLYEQYF
TRBJ2-2 | TRBV20-1 | many | TRBD1 | TGCAGTGCCCCGGACAGGCTGAACACCGGGGAGCTGTTTTTT | CSAPDRLNTGELFF
TRBJ2-5 | TRBV7-8 | - | TRBD2 | TGTGCCAGCAGCTCGGGACTAGCGGGGGGTGTTCAAGAGACCCAGTACTTC | CASSSGLAGGVQETQYF